This is a list of T cell receptor beta chains from one sample in a study of PD-1 blockade in mismatch repair-deficient tumors. This table comes from immunoSEQ multiplex PCR, and its TCRdb copy is limited to in-frame clones, with some not included. The sample contains 75,000 to 85,000 clones, over 70% of which appear only once. Sequencing used peripheral blood, obtained 12 weeks after starting pembrolizumab. The receptors originated from an adult with mismatch repair-deficient cancer. The CDR3 runs from the conserved cysteine through the conserved F or W. D genes are given only for firm matches. Not all rows give a size; the values are once, few, many and, for expanded clones, a class.

d_call clone_size j_call v_call cdr3_nt cdr3_aa
TRBD2 NA TRBJ2-1 TRBV15 TGTGCCACCAGCGTAGTAGCGGGAGGGCCAAATGAGCAGTTCTTC CATSVVAGGPNEQFF
NA NA TRBJ1-2 TRBV5-5 TGTGCCAGCAGCTTGGGAGGGAACTATGGCTACACCTTC CASSLGGNYGYTF
NA NA TRBJ2-2 TRBV19 TGTGCCAGAGTTTTTCCCCGCCCCACATCAAGAGGGGAGCTGTTTTTT CARVFPRPTSRGELFF
NA NA TRBJ2-7 TRBV9 TGTGCCAGCAGCGTGGAAAGGACCGGGGACCAGGAGCAGTACTTC CASSVERTGDQEQYF
NA NA TRBJ2-5 TRBV14 TGTGCCAGCAGCGGATTTAGCGGTTACCAAGAGACCCAGTACTTC CASSGFSGYQETQYF
TRBD2 NA TRBJ2-3 TRBV6-1 TGTGCCAGCAGTGAAGGACATAGCGGGAGGGCATCGGATACGCAGTATTTT CASSEGHSGRASDTQYF
NA once TRBJ2-7 TRBV7-6 TGTGCCAGCAGCTCGGGCAGGGGATACTACGAGCAGTACTTC CASSSGRGYYEQYF
NA NA TRBJ1-5 TRBV14 TGTGCCAGCAGCCAAGGATCAGGGATGCCCCAGCATTTT CASSQGSGMPQHF
NA once TRBJ1-4 TRBV15 TGTGCCACCAGCAGAGATGATCGGGATAGTGAAAAACTGTTTTTT CATSRDDRDSEKLFF
TRBD1 many TRBJ1-2 TRBV7-9 TGTGCCAGCAGCTTACTCGAGACAGGGGCACTGGGCTATGGCTACACCTTC CASSLLETGALGYGYTF
TRBD1 NA TRBJ1-2 TRBV7-3 TGTGCCAGCAGCTTACTCGAGACAGGGGCACTGGGCTATGGCTACACCTTC CASSLLETGALGYGYTF
NA few TRBJ2-3 TRBV5-1 TGCGCCAGCAGCGCAATCAACACAGATACGCAGTATTTT CASSAINTDTQYF
NA NA TRBJ1-2 TRBV6-1 TGTGCCAGCATATCAACCATCCTTTCCTATGGCTACACCTTC CASISTILSYGYTF
TRBD2 NA TRBJ2-1 TRBV6-5 TGTGCCAGCAGTTTGGCTAGCGGGAGGTATGAGCAGTTCTTC CASSLASGRYEQFF
NA NA TRBJ1-2 TRBV5-4 TGTGCCAGCAGCTTGGAGGCAGACTATGGCTACACCTTC CASSLEADYGYTF
NA once TRBJ2-3 TRBV5-1 TGCGCCAGCAGCCCCCGCGACTCGATAGATACGCAGTATTTT CASSPRDSIDTQYF
NA NA TRBJ1-5 TRBV6-1 TGTGCCAGCAGTGCATTTGATAGCAATCAGCCCCAGCATTTT CASSAFDSNQPQHF
NA once TRBJ2-5 TRBV29-1 TGCAGCGTTGTAGTCGGGTACCAAGAGACCCAGTACTTC CSVVVGYQETQYF
TRBD1 NA TRBJ1-2 TRBV30 TGTGCCTGGAGTACCCCGTCTGGGGACAGGGCGTTCTATGGCTACACCTTC CAWSTPSGDRAFYGYTF
TRBD1 few TRBJ1-2 TRBV2 TGTGCCAGCAGTGCGGGGACAGCTTATGGCTACACCTTC CASSAGTAYGYTF
TRBD1 NA TRBJ1-5 TRBV9 TGTGCCAGCAGCGGTCCCCCGGGACAGATAAATCAGCCCCAGCATTTT CASSGPPGQINQPQHF
TRBD1 NA TRBJ1-2 TRBV5-8 TGTGCCAGCAGCCAGGGGGGGGCGCCTGGCTACACCTTC CASSQGGAPGYTF
NA few TRBJ2-3 TRBV29-1 TGCAGCGTCTTGTTGTCTCGGGGAGCAGATACGCAGTATTTT CSVLLSRGADTQYF
TRBD1 NA TRBJ2-7 TRBV13 TGTGCCAGCAGTTTGAGGACAGGGCCGGTTCGCCGGTACTTC CASSLRTGPVRRYF
NA NA TRBJ1-1 TRBV5-6 TGTGCCAGCAGCCCTGACATTTACACTGAAGCTTTCTTT CASSPDIYTEAFF
NA NA TRBJ2-5 TRBV7-9 TGTGCCAGCAGCTCGCTATCCCAAGAGACCCAGTACTTC CASSSLSQETQYF
NA NA TRBJ2-3 TRBV10-3 TGTGCCATCCAGGCGGGCGACACAGATACGCAGTATTTT CAIQAGDTDTQYF
NA once TRBJ2-7 TRBV7-2 TGTGCCAGCAGCCTTAGCGCCTCGAGCTCCTACGAGCAGTACTTC CASSLSASSSYEQYF
TRBD1 NA TRBJ1-1 TRBV6-1 TGTGCCAGCAGTGGGGACAGCCAGAGGGACACTGAAGCTTTCTTT CASSGDSQRDTEAFF
TRBD2 NA TRBJ2-3 TRBV11-2 TGTGCCAGCAGCTTACTTGGTGGGACTAGGCGCACAGATACGCAGTATTTT CASSLLGGTRRTDTQYF
NA NA TRBJ1-1 TRBV5-4 TGTGCCAGCAGCTTGGAGTGGTCGGGGCAGGAAGCTTTCTTT CASSLEWSGQEAFF
TRBD2 NA TRBJ2-3 TRBV14 TGTGCCAGCAGCCAAGCTTTTGCGGGACTAGCGGTCCCAGATACGCAGTATTTT CASSQAFAGLAVPDTQYF
NA NA TRBJ2-3 TRBV5-1 TGCGCCAGCAGCTGGGCAGGGGATCTTGATACGCAGTATTTT CASSWAGDLDTQYF
NA NA TRBJ1-4 TRBV19 TGTGCCACGGGACCGTTGTCAACTAATGAAAAACTGTTTTTT CATGPLSTNEKLFF
NA NA TRBJ1-3 TRBV5-6 TGTGCCAGCAGCGGAAGTACAGGGAGTTATGCTGGAAACACCATATATTTT CASSGSTGSYAGNTIYF
TRBD1 NA TRBJ1-1 TRBV2 TGTGCCAGCAGTGATCCGAAGGGGGCGACTTTCTTT CASSDPKGATFF
NA NA TRBJ2-1 TRBV28 TGTGCCAGCAGTTTCGAGGGGTACTCCTACAATGAGCAGTTCTTC CASSFEGYSYNEQFF
TRBD2 NA TRBJ2-1 TRBV5-1 TGCGCCAGCAGCTTCTCGGCGGGAGGGATTACAGATGAGCAGTTCTTC CASSFSAGGITDEQFF
TRBD1 NA TRBJ2-2 TRBV10-2 TGCGCCAGCAGTGAGCAGGGGGTGGGAAAAGGCCCCGGGGAGCTGTTTTTT CASSEQGVGKGPGELFF
TRBD1 few TRBJ2-7 TRBV18 TGTGCCAGCTCACCTGACGACAGGGTGAGTAACGAGCAGTACTTC CASSPDDRVSNEQYF
NA NA TRBJ1-3 TRBV7-6 TGTGCCAGCAGCTTAGGTGGAGCTACAAACGCCATATATTTT CASSLGGATNAIYF
NA NA TRBJ2-1 TRBV4-1 TGCGCCAGCGGACTGCGGGTGGATGAGCAGTTCTTC CASGLRVDEQFF
NA NA TRBJ2-3 TRBV12-5 TGTGCTAGTGGCTTACCCCTCGGACAGCCACGCACAGATACGCAGTATTTT CASGLPLGQPRTDTQYF
TRBD2 few TRBJ2-5 TRBV9 TGTGCCAGCAGCTTCAGCGGGAGGCCACAAGAGACCCAGTACTTC CASSFSGRPQETQYF
NA NA TRBJ2-7 TRBV7-6 TGTGCCAGCAGCCACCGGGACACTCAAGGGGACGAGCAGTACTTC CASSHRDTQGDEQYF
TRBD2 NA TRBJ2-1 TRBV2 TGTGCCAGCAGTGCCCAGTCTAGCGGGAGCTCCTACAATGAGCAGTTCTTC CASSAQSSGSSYNEQFF
NA NA TRBJ1-1 TRBV7-6 TGTGCCAGCAGCCGAGGGAACACTGAAGCTTTCTTT CASSRGNTEAFF
TRBD1 NA TRBJ1-3 TRBV10-3 TGTGCCATCAGTGAAGGGGGCCCTGGAAACACCATATATTTT CAISEGGPGNTIYF
NA NA TRBJ1-1 TRBV29-1 TGCAGTTTTAGCCCCGTTCCGGGTGAAGCTTTCTTT CSFSPVPGEAFF
TRBD2 NA TRBJ2-7 TRBV7-8 TGTGCCAGCAGCTTCCCGGGACTAGCTACGTACGAGCAGTACTTC CASSFPGLATYEQYF
NA NA TRBJ2-7 TRBV6-1 TGTGCCAGCAGGGGAACCGCCACCTACGAGCAGTACTTC CASRGTATYEQYF
NA NA TRBJ2-7 TRBV30 TGTGCCTGGAGTGAGTCCGGCTACGAGCAGTACTTC CAWSESGYEQYF
TRBD2 NA TRBJ2-7 TRBV5-1 TGCGCCAGCAGCGTAGCCGGGACTAGCGGTTCCTACGAGCAGTACTTC CASSVAGTSGSYEQYF
TRBD1 NA TRBJ2-4 TRBV18 TGTGCCAGCTCAACCGGGGCGACAGGGGGCGTCGGCAAAAACATTCAGTACTTC CASSTGATGGVGKNIQYF
NA NA TRBJ1-1 TRBV30 TGTGCCTCGGAGCCCGCTGAAGCTTTCTTT CASEPAEAFF
NA NA TRBJ2-6 TRBV15 TGTGCCACCAGCAGACAGGGGGGAACCTCGACCCGCTCTGGGGCCAACGTCCTGACTTTC CATSRQGGTSTRSGANVLTF
NA NA TRBJ1-3 TRBV4-2 TGTGCCAGCAGCCAAGGGTGGACACTTAGCTCTGGAAACACCATATATTTT CASSQGWTLSSGNTIYF
NA NA TRBJ2-2 TRBV11-2 TGTGCCAGCAGCTTAAGGACAGCGAACACCGGGGAGCTGTTTTTT CASSLRTANTGELFF
NA medium-sized TRBJ2-7 TRBV6-5 TGTGCCAGCAGTTACACTTCAGATAGATCATCCTACGAGCAGTACTTC CASSYTSDRSSYEQYF
NA NA TRBJ1-5 TRBV4-1 TGCGCCAGCAGCGTCAGGGCGGGCAATCAGCCCCAGCATTTT CASSVRAGNQPQHF